This T cell receptor (beta chain) stems from a study of vaccination and CD4 T cells after COVID-19. Whole-study context: Diagnosis preceded the drawing of post-COVID samples by a median 101 days (range 35 to 161). Overlapping spike peptides of SARS-CoV-2, HCoV-NL63, HCoV-OC43 and HCoV-229E were used, and cells were stimulated with them.

The Oncomine TCR Beta short-read assay generated sequence data from the DNA of cultured CD4+ T cells. CD4+ T cells were cultured, and genomic DNA was extracted from them. TCRdb passed the PCR reads through MiXCR, listing each CDR3 protein once. Found here are over 12,000 distinct CDR3 sequences, around 44% of them singletons; the top ten hold about 8.3%. Treatment in this sample: approximately nine-day PBMC culture with coronavirus spike peptide pools or control peptides (ViraFEST assay). The CDR3 consists of 16 residues. J was trimmed by 5 bases and V by 0 bases; bases with no gene match: 6. Germline CDR1 and CDR2: WNHNN and SYGVQD (reference sequence). Study-wide results and caveats: Median numbers of SARS-CoV-2-reactive clonotypes increased from approximately 21 to 40 (not a significant change).

This clonotype was observed a few times. Antigen specificity is unknown. The receptor comes from a human donor who had recovered from COVID-19. This sequence joins TRBV10-1 and TRBJ2-3; 9 positions agree with TRBD2. Specimen: CD4+ T cells from blood, cultured in vitro. CDR3 DNA sequence: TGCGCCAGCAGTGAGTCGTCTAGCGGGGTAGGAGATACGCAGTATTTT. This encodes CASSESSSGVGDTQYF.